Sequencing of this TCR beta chain was carried out in a study of PD-L1 blockade in urothelial cancer. Study in general: From 0 to 3 prior chemotherapy regimens had been given to the patients. Analyses were performed on blood at 3 weeks after treatment start (the second dose) and at 6 weeks.

The CDR3 spans 13 residues. Trimming pared 4 bases from V and 4 bases from J, leaving 10 bases between. Germline CDR1 and CDR2: SGHVS and FQNEAQ. Time point defined: pretreatment peripheral blood. The data were produced by immunoSEQ multiplex PCR, yet TCRdb's version contains in-frame clones alone and is incomplete. The sample lists 40,000 to 60,000 clones, 84% seen once, with over 3% in the top ten. The chain links TRBV7-8 to TRBJ1-2; D gene unclear. Sequences were derived from PBMCs, sampled around atezolizumab (anti-PD-L1) treatment. The receptor's source is a man aged 70 or older with urothelial cancer. CDR3 amino acids: CASSSGISYGYTF. The DNA of the CDR3 is TGTGCCAGCAGCTCGGGGATTTCCTATGGCTACACCTTC.